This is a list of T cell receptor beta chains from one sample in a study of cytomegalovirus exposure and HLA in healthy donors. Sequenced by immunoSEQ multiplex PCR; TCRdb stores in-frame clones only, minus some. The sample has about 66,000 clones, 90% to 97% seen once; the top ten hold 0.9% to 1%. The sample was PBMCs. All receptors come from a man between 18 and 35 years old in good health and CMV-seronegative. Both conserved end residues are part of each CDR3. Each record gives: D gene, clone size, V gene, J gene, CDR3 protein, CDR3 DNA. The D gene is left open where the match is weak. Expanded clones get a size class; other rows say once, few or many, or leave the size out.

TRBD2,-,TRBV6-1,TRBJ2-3,CATSVLARNDNTQYF,TGTGCCACCTCAGTACTAGCGCGAAACGACAATACGCAGTATTTT
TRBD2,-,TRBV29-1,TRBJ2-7,CSITGTSTYEQYF,TGCAGCATTACCGGGACTAGCACCTACGAGCAGTACTTC
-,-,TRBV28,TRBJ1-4,CASSFATGEKLFF,TGTGCCAGCAGTTTTGCGACTGGTGAAAAACTGTTTTTT
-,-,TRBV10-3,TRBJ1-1,CAISDARPNTEAFF,TGTGCCATCAGTGACGCTAGACCGAACACTGAAGCTTTCTTT
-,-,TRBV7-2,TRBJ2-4,CASSLESGTSNIQYF,TGTGCCAGCAGCCTAGAGTCTGGGACTTCAAACATTCAGTACTTC
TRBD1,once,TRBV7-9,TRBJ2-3,CASSSGQGRSDTQYF,TGTGCCAGCAGCTCCGGACAGGGGAGGTCAGATACGCAGTATTTT
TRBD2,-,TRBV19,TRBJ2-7,CASSVLAGVNYEQYF,TGTGCCAGTAGTGTCCTAGCGGGAGTGAACTACGAGCAGTACTTC
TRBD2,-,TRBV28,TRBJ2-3,CASSDSGRGTDTQYF,TGTGCCAGCAGCGATAGCGGGAGGGGCACAGATACGCAGTATTTT
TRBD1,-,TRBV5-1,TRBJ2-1,CASSTRQGGEQFF,TGCGCCAGCAGCACAAGACAGGGCGGTGAGCAGTTCTTC
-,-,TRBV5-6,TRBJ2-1,CASSLTMAEQFF,TGTGCCAGCAGCCTCACCATGGCTGAGCAGTTCTTC
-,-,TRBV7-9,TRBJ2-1,CASSPPRSFLYNEQFF,TGTGCCAGCAGCCCTCCCAGGTCATTCCTTTACAATGAGCAGTTCTTC
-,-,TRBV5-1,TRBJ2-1,CASSFRSGMDEQFF,TGCGCCAGCAGCTTTAGGTCGGGAATGGATGAGCAGTTCTTC
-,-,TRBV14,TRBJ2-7,CASSQVAEDYEQYF,TGTGCCAGCAGCCAAGTTGCAGAAGACTACGAGCAGTACTTC
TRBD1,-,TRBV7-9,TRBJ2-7,CASSFTGQGASEQYF,TGTGCCAGCAGCTTTACTGGGCAGGGGGCGAGCGAGCAGTACTTC
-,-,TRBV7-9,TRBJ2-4,CASSPPLRALAKNIQYF,TGTGCCAGCAGCCCCCCCCTAAGAGCGCTAGCCAAAAACATTCAGTACTTC
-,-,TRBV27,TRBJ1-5,CASSLGGHQPQHF,TGTGCCAGCAGCCTCGGAGGCCATCAGCCCCAGCATTTT
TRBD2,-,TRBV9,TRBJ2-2,CASSVGGAGVLFF,TGTGCCAGCAGCGTCGGGGGGGCGGGGGTGCTGTTTTTT
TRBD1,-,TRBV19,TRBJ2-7,CASSITLDRVYEQYF,TGTGCCAGTAGTATAACTTTGGACAGGGTCTACGAGCAGTACTTC
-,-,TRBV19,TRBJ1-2,CASTRAGFYGYTF,TGTGCCAGTACCAGAGCGGGGTTCTATGGCTACACCTTC
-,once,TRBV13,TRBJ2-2,CASSSLVSGELFF,TGTGCCAGCAGCTCACTAGTTTCCGGGGAGCTGTTTTTT
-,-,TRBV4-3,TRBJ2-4,CASSQEVRSGGPQYF,TGCGCCAGCAGCCAAGAGGTACGATCCGGGGGACCTCAGTACTTC
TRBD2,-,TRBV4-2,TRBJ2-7,CASREEGTYEQYF,TGTGCCAGCCGGGAGGAGGGGACCTACGAGCAGTACTTC
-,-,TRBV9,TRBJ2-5,CASSVAGGFQETQYF,TGTGCCAGCAGCGTAGCTGGGGGCTTCCAAGAGACCCAGTACTTC
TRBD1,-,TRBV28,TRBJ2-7,CASTRTGPYEQYF,TGTGCCAGCACCCGGACAGGGCCCTACGAGCAGTACTTC
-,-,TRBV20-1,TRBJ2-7,CSAPGGYEQYF,TGCAGTGCTCCCGGGGGCTACGAGCAGTACTTC
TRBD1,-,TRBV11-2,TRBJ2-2,CASSPSTGVTGELFF,TGTGCCAGCAGCCCCTCGACAGGGGTCACCGGGGAGCTGTTTTTT
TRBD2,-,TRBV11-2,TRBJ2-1,CASSIRLASPYNEQFF,TGTGCCAGCAGCATTAGACTAGCGAGCCCCTACAATGAGCAGTTCTTC
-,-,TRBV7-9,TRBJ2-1,CATQDAGNEQFF,TGTGCCACCCAGGACGCGGGCAATGAGCAGTTCTTC
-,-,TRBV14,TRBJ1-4,CASSQGAGKLFF,TGTGCCAGCAGCCAAGGTGCGGGAAAACTGTTTTTT
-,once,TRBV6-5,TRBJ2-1,CASSYLSGASYNEQFF,TGTGCCAGCAGTTACTTGAGCGGAGCCTCCTACAATGAGCAGTTCTTC
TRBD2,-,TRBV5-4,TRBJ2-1,CASSLAGGSSYNEQFF,TGTGCCAGCAGCTTGGCGGGGGGAAGCTCCTACAATGAGCAGTTCTTC
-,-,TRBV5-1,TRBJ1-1,CASSYAPGNTEAFF,TGCGCCAGCAGCTACGCCCCGGGGAACACTGAAGCTTTCTTT
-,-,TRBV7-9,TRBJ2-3,CASSPTQGTDTQYF,TGTGCCAGCAGCCCCACCCAGGGCACAGATACGCAGTATTTT
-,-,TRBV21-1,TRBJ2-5,CASRTLPSSSGSCQETQYF,TGTGCCAGCAGGACCCTACCCAGCAGTAGCGGGAGCTGCCAAGAGACCCAGTACTTC
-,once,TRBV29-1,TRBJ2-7,CSVVERSSYEQYF,TGCAGCGTTGTAGAGCGGAGCTCCTACGAGCAGTACTTC
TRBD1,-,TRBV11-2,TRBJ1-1,CASSSRDRAANTEAFF,TGTGCCAGCAGCTCCAGAGACAGGGCGGCCAACACTGAAGCTTTCTTT
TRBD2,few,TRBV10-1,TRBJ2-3,CASSAQGLAGRTQYF,TGCGCCAGCAGCGCCCAAGGACTAGCGGGACGAACGCAGTATTTT